This T cell receptor (beta chain) was sequenced during a study of blood T cell repertoires in COVID-19. Overall study: T cells, B-cell-depleted T cells, or PBMCs supplied cDNA or gDNA.

Per the original methods: Nucleated cell number was recorded as an estimate derived from reference gene primer amplification. Libraries were prepared by immunoSEQ multiplex PCR; TCRdb keeps only in-frame clonotypes and omits some of them. V and J calls and clone size are given by that table; D and trimming were obtained from the DNA. The table lists around 700,000 clones, about nine tenths of them singletons. Losses at the gene ends were 5 bases for V and 8 bases for J; bases not matched to a gene: 2. The CDR3 is 13 amino acids. Per the germline V gene, CDR1 is MNHEY and CDR2 is SVGAGI. This TCR derives from a woman aged 18-29 years with acute or convalescent COVID-19. The chain couples TRBV6-5 to TRBJ1-6; 8 nucleotides align to TRBD1. Sample: peripheral blood. CDR3 residues: CASSQGAHSPLHF. In nucleotides, the CDR3 is TGTGCCAGCAGTCAGGGGGCGCATTCACCCCTCCACTTT.